The present T cell receptor beta chain was sequenced within a study of a mutant IDH1 vaccine in newly diagnosed glioma. Study-level information: Vaccination of patients was performed eight times, in weeks 1, 3, 5, 7, 11, 15, 19 and 23. Therapy received beforehand was radiotherapy, temozolomide, or both, with most patients given both.

Germline V gene sequence: CDR1 LNHDA, CDR2 SQIVND (reference sequence). The CDR3 is 13 amino acids. V gave up 1 base and J gave up 5 bases, with 8 bases separating them. Concerning this clone: Antigen unknown.

This table comes from immunoSEQ multiplex PCR, and its TCRdb copy is limited to in-frame clones, with some not included. Found here are approximately 60,000 clones, more than 75% of them singletons; the top ten hold about 1.4%. Time point given: week 23, last vaccination. The study gave 300 ug of mutant IDH1 20-mer peptide per vaccine dose, with topical imiquimod. The V gene is TRBV19, the J gene TRBJ1-1; D gene ambiguous. This sequence was found in a man in his forties with glioma. The sequences come from PBMCs, collected from a glioma patient whose treatment included an IDH1 peptide vaccine. DNA of the CDR3: TGTGCCAGTAGTATAGTCGGGAAGACTGAAGCTTTCTTT. Translated: CASSIVGKTEAFF.